These 29 T cell receptor beta chains share one sample of origin, sequenced in a study of cytomegalovirus exposure and HLA in healthy donors. PCR was performed using 60 Vbeta and 13 Jbeta primers. The repertoire was sequenced with immunoSEQ multiplex PCR; TCRdb's copy has only in-frame clones and lacks some. This repertoire shows roughly 130,000 clones, about 80% found once; its top ten account for about 2.5%. The sample taken for sequencing was PBMCs. These receptors came from a boy between 2 and 10 years old in good health and CMV-seronegative.

CDR3 loop: CASSADRGMTGELFF. CDR3 DNA sequence: TGTGCCAGTAGTGCGGACAGGGGGATGACCGGGGAGCTGTTTTTT. The gene calls are TRBV19 and TRBJ2-2; 10 bases align to TRBD1. CDR1 is LNHDA, CDR2 SQIVND, per germline (reference sequence). Germline trimming cut 5 bases from V and 5 bases from J; bases unmatched to any gene: 5. The CDR3 consists of 15 residues.

The chain has TRBV18 and TRBJ1-2; D not certain. CDR1 is KGHSH, CDR2 LQKENI, per germline. Trimming pared 2 bases from V and 2 bases from J, leaving 12 bases between. This CDR3 is 15 amino acids long. The CDR3 coding sequence is TGTGCCAGCTCACCAGGTCTAGGCAGCAACTATGGCTACACCTTC. Its translation is CASSPGLGSNYGYTF.

The chain has TRBV9 and TRBJ2-4; weak D call: TRBD2 (6 bases). Germline V gives CDR1 SGDLS, CDR2 YYNGEE. The CDR3 runs to 16 residues. Trimming shortened V by 0 bases and J by 2 bases, and 12 bases separated the two germline ends. The CDR3 nucleotides are TGTGCCAGCAGCGTAGCTGCCGCGGGGACCAAAAACATTCAGTACTTC. Encoded protein: CASSVAAAGTKNIQYF.

The chain couples TRBV23-1 to TRBJ2-5; D remains ambiguous. TRBV23-1 is annotated as an ORF whose role is uncertain. The CDR3 is 14 residues long. The ends were cut back, 0 bases at V and 3 bases at J, with 8 bases in the middle. For the CDR3, the DNA is TGCGCCAGCAGTCAATCGATGGGCGAAGAGACCCAGTACTTC. It yields the protein CASSQSMGEETQYF.

Of note for this clone: The sample holds other DNA sequences that translate to the same CDR3. The chain uses TRBV5-6 and TRBJ1-2; TRBD1 matches at 11 bases. V lost 3 bases to trimming and J lost 6 bases; unmatched junction nucleotides: 4. This CDR3 region has 14 residues. From germline, CDR1 is SGHDT and CDR2 YYEEEE. The CDR3 sequence is CASSSGTGGHGYTF. The CDR3 nucleotides read TGTGCCAGCAGCTCCGGGACAGGGGGGCATGGCTACACCTTC.

This clone occurred a few times. The J gene is TRBJ2-2, the V gene TRBV7-6; 7 bases are shared with TRBD1. TRBJ1-3 explains the end of the DNA better; the J call may be wrong. This CDR3 is built from 16 residues. CDR1 SGHVS and CDR2 FNYEAQ come from the germline V gene. CDR3 bases: TGTGCCAGCAGCTCCGAACAGGGGATCCTTGGAAACACCATATATTTT. It specifies CASSSEQGILGNTIYF.

This chain links TRBV7-3 with TRBJ2-1; 8 nucleotides match TRBD2. V trimming: 2 bases; J trimming: 0 bases; junction bases outside the gene matches: 3. Per the germline V gene, CDR1 is SGHTA and CDR2 is FQGTGA. The CDR3 consists of 16 residues. The CDR3 DNA reads TGTGCCAGCAGCTTACCGGCGGGGGGCTCCTACAATGAGCAGTTCTTC. Protein product: CASSLPAGGSYNEQFF.

V gene TRBV27 combines with J gene TRBJ2-7, with unresolved D. The CDR3 totals 14 residues. In germline, CDR1 is MNHEY, CDR2 SMNVEV (reference sequence). The germline V and J ends were trimmed by 2 bases and 6 bases, with 14 bases remaining between them. Here the CDR3 DNA reads TGTGCCAGCAGTTTAAGGGCAAAGGGTAGCGAGCAGTACGTC. Protein product: CASSLRAKGSEQYV.

The chain couples TRBV9 to TRBJ1-1; D is possibly TRBD1 (5 bases). This CDR3 spans 18 amino acids. Germline V gene sequence: CDR1 SGDLS, CDR2 YYNGEE. The V and J ends lost 1 base and 3 bases respectively, with 22 bases between them. As DNA, the CDR3 is TGTGCCAGCAGCGTAAGTTCTTCGGGGGTTCGTTCGGACACTGAAGCTTTCTTT. It is translated as CASSVSSSGVRSDTEAFF.

As DNA, the CDR3 is TGTGCCAGTAGCGCAGGGGTGAACTATGGCTACACCTTC. Its protein product is CASSAGVNYGYTF. The chain uses TRBV19 and TRBJ1-2; D is possibly TRBD1 (6 bases). The CDR3 contains 13 residues. V was trimmed by 6 bases and J by 2 bases, leaving 10 bases between them. Looked up from germline, CDR1 is LNHDA and CDR2 is SQIVND (reference sequence).

This clone came up a few times. Other DNA sequences in the same sample also yield this CDR3. The genes are TRBV4-2 and TRBJ2-3; 16 nucleotides align to TRBD2. Losses at the gene ends were 4 bases for V and 0 bases for J; bases not matched to a gene: 4. The CDR3 covers 18 residues. Per the germline V gene, CDR1 is LGHNA and CDR2 is YNFKEQ. The CDR3 protein is CASSPGLAGGPSTDTQYF. CDR3 coding DNA: TGTGCCAGCAGCCCGGGACTAGCGGGGGGGCCGAGCACAGATACGCAGTATTTT.

This rearrangement joins TRBV27 to TRBJ2-7, with TRBD2 matching over 8 bases. Unmatched junction bases numbered 2, after V lost 3 bases and J lost 4 bases. CDR1 is MNHEY and CDR2 is SMNVEV in the germline V gene (reference sequence). The CDR3 contains 13 residues. The CDR3 loop is CASSLSGGYEQYF. CDR3 DNA: TGTGCCAGCAGTTTGAGCGGGGGTTACGAGCAGTACTTC.

The gene calls are TRBV5-1 and TRBJ1-2; 8 positions agree with TRBD1. CDR3 length equals 16 residues. Germline CDR1 SGHRS, CDR2 YFSETQ. Losses at the gene ends were 0 bases for V and 6 bases for J; bases not matched to a gene: 10. The DNA of the CDR3 is TGCGCCAGCAGCTTGGTCGGGACAGGAACAATTCATGGCTACACCTTC. Protein: CASSLVGTGTIHGYTF.

CDR3 coding DNA: TGTGCCAGCAGTGCTAGGCGGGACAGGACCTTAACCGGGGAGCTGTTTTTT. Encoded protein: CASSARRDRTLTGELFF. This chain uses TRBV6-1 with TRBJ2-2, with 8 positions matching TRBD1. V lost 4 bases, J lost 5 bases, and 12 bases stayed unmatched. The V gene's germline CDR1 is MNHNS and CDR2 SASEGT. The CDR3 contains 17 residues.

V gene TRBV9 combines with J gene TRBJ2-5, with a weak D call TRBD2 (6 bases). The CDR3 has 15 amino acids. From germline, CDR1 is SGDLS and CDR2 YYNGEE. V shed 4 bases and J shed 2 bases, with 15 bases lying between them. CDR3: CASSSGGALQETQYF. The CDR3 nucleotides are TGTGCCAGCAGCTCCGGAGGGGCCCTACAAGAGACCCAGTACTTC. The variable domain in full, completed from reference TRBV9 and TRBJ2-5, reads DSGVTQTPKHLITATGQRVTLRCSPRSGDLSVYWYQQSLDQGLQFLIQYYNGEERAKGNILERFSAQQFPDLHSELNLSSLELGDSALYFCASSSGGALQETQYFGPGTRLLVL.

V usage is TRBV5-1 and J usage is TRBJ1-2; D uncertain. Germline CDR1 and CDR2: SGHRS and YFSETQ. The CDR3 length is 14 residues. V dropped 3 bases and J dropped 8 bases, with 17 bases sitting between them. In DNA, the CDR3 is TGCGCCAGCAGCTCCCGGGGAGCCCATGGCGGCTACACCTTC. Amino acids: CASSSRGAHGGYTF. Based on the CDR3 plus reference TRBV5-1 and TRBJ1-2, the full variable domain is KAGVTQTPRYLIKTRGQQVTLSCSPISGHRSVSWYQQTPGQGLQFLFEYFSETQRNKGNFPGRFSGRQFSNSRSEMNVSTLELGDSALYLCASSSRGAHGGYTFGSGTRLTVV.

This clone was seen a single time. J is TRBJ2-7 and V is TRBV6-6, with 7 bases matching TRBD1. Germline V gene data show CDR1 as MNHNY and CDR2 as SVGAGI (reference sequence). V lost 5 bases, J lost 5 bases, and 6 bases stayed unmatched. The CDR3 length is 13 residues. The CDR3 nucleotides are TGTGCCAGCAGTCTGACAGGGCGCGACGAGCAGTACTTC. It yields the protein CASSLTGRDEQYF.

J is TRBJ1-2 and V is TRBV4-1, with D perhaps matching TRBD1 (6 bases). V shed 1 base and J shed 0 bases, with 6 bases lying between them. This CDR3 has 14 amino acids. CDR1 MGHRA and CDR2 YSYEKL come from the germline V gene. The DNA for the CDR3 is TGCGCCAGCAGCCAAGGGACAGCTAACTATGGCTACACCTTC. Its protein is CASSQGTANYGYTF.

This chain joins TRBV10-3 and TRBJ2-3, with 10 nucleotides matching TRBD1. This CDR3 has 15 residues. J lost 1 base, V lost 2 bases, and 0 bases had no gene match. Germline CDR1 reads ENHRY; CDR2 reads SYGVKD. CDR3 sequence reads: CAISEGTGGTDTQYF. CDR3 bases: TGTGCCATCAGTGAGGGGACAGGGGGCACAGATACGCAGTATTTT.

The chain joins TRBV4-1 to TRBJ2-2; TRBD2 matches at 10 bases. Unmatched junction bases numbered 8, after V lost 1 base and J lost 3 bases. Germline CDR1 and CDR2: MGHRA and YSYEKL. The CDR3 spans 18 residues. CDR3 DNA: TGCGCCAGCAGCCAAGGAGCGGGGGGGCCTATGGACACCGGGGAGCTGTTTTTT. Encoded protein: CASSQGAGGPMDTGELFF.

The CDR3 DNA reads TGTGCCAGCAGTTATTCCGGGACAGGGAACACTGAAGCTTTCTTT. Residues: CASSYSGTGNTEAFF. The chain carries TRBV6-5 and TRBJ1-1; TRBD1 aligns across 8 bases. Trimming took 3 bases from V and 1 from J; bases not matched to a gene: 4. Germline CDR1 reads MNHEY; CDR2 reads SVGAGI. This CDR3 spans 15 amino acids.

This clone came up once. The chain carries TRBV29-1 and TRBJ2-3; D not certain. Per germline, CDR1 SQVTM and CDR2 ANQGSEA. V lost 0 bases and J lost 10, with 11 bases in between. The CDR3 loop spans 12 amino acids. Written as DNA, the CDR3 is TGCAGCGTTGAAGAATCCGTAGACTCGCAGTATTTT. Protein: CSVEESVDSQYF.

J is TRBJ1-1 and V is TRBV9; the D gene is possibly TRBD1 (5 bases). Trimming left V 0 bases short and J 4 bases short, with 13 bases between. This CDR3 has 15 residues. CDR1 and CDR2 (germline): SGDLS, YYNGEE. CDR3 amino acids: CASSVGYPGGTEAFF. The CDR3 bases are TGTGCCAGCAGCGTAGGATACCCGGGGGGCACTGAAGCTTTCTTT.

This clone was found once. This chain links TRBV9 with TRBJ2-7; TRBD2 agrees at 11 bases. V was pared by 1 base and J by 7 bases, with 16 bases of the junction left unmatched. Germline assignment: CDR1 SGDLS and CDR2 YYNGEE. This CDR3 region has 18 residues. CDR3 nucleotides: TGTGCCAGCAGCGTACCGACTAGCGGGATCCCGAAACGATGGGAGCAGTACGTC. This codes for CASSVPTSGIPKRWEQYV.

V gene TRBV15 combines with J gene TRBJ2-7; a weak D match, TRBD2 (6 bases). CDR1 is LNHNV and CDR2 is YYDKDF in the germline V gene (reference sequence). Trimming shortened V by 8 bases and J by 6 bases, and 17 bases separated the two germline ends. The CDR3 runs to 13 residues. CDR3 DNA sequence: TGTGCCACCCGCCGGGACTCCCAGGTCGAGCAGTACGTC. This codes for CATRRDSQVEQYV.

The count of this clone is one. The chain recombines TRBV19 with TRBJ1-1, with D perhaps TRBD1 (5 bases). Looked up from germline, CDR1 is LNHDA and CDR2 is SQIVND (reference sequence). The CDR3 has 19 residues. V was cut by 4 bases and J by 1 base, with 25 bases left in between. The CDR3 region is CASSTPGWGRRVRNTEAFF. CDR3 sequence (DNA): TGTGCCAGTAGTACCCCGGGGTGGGGACGGAGGGTCCGGAACACTGAAGCTTTCTTT.

This clone has more than one count but fewer than ten. The genes are TRBV5-1 and TRBJ2-7; possible D gene TRBD2, 5 bases. The CDR3 is 16 residues long. The V end was cut by 5 bases, the J end by 1 base, with 19 bases between. The germline gives CDR1 SGHRS, CDR2 YFSETQ. The CDR3 is CASSLLGTTGSYEQYF. The CDR3, as DNA: TGCGCCAGCAGTCTTCTGGGCACCACGGGATCCTACGAGCAGTACTTC.

This clone was recorded once. A read error may produce the germline difference seen at one junction end. The chain carries TRBV7-9 and TRBJ2-5, with 7 bases that match TRBD1. The germline CDR1 and CDR2 sequences are SEHNR and FQNEAQ (reference sequence). This CDR3 contains 18 residues. The CDR3 nucleotides are TGTTCCAGCAGCTCCCCCCCGCGAGGGGGCCGGGCACAAGAGACCCAGTACTTC. Protein product: CSSSSPPRGGRAQETQYF.

CDR3: CASNSPLEAETTMNTEAFF. The CDR3 coding sequence is TGTGCCAGTAACTCCCCCCTAGAGGCAGAGACTACTATGAACACTGAAGCTTTCTTT. J is TRBJ1-1 and V is TRBV19; D unresolved. With 7 bases removed from V and 0 bases from J, the gap between germline ends came to 27 bases. CDR3 length equals 19 residues. Germline-derived CDR1 and CDR2 are LNHDA and SQIVND (reference sequence).